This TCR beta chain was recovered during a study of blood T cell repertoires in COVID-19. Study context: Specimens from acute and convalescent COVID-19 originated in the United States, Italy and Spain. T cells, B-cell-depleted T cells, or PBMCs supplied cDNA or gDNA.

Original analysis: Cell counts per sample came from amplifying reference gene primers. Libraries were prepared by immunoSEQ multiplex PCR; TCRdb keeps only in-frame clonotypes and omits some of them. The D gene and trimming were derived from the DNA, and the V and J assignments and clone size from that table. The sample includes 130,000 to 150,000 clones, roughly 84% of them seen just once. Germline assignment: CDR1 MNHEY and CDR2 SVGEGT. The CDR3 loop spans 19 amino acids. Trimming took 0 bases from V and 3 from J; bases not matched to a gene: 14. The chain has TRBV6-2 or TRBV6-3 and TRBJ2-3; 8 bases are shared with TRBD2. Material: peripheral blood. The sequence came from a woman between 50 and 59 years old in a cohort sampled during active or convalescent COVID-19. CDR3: CASSYSFGAPGGQTDTQYF. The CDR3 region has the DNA TGTGCCAGCAGTTACTCGTTCGGTGCCCCGGGGGGGCAGACAGATACGCAGTATTTT.